The next 26 T cell receptor beta chains were all read from a single sample in a study of graft-versus-host responses after intestinal transplantation. Measured with immunoSEQ multiplex PCR; TCRdb has only the in-frame clones, and not every one. The sample yields 99,000 or so clones, about 84% seen once. The sequencing here drew on PBMCs, taken 255 days after intestinal transplant. These receptors originate from a human patient who received an intestinal transplant, so some T cells may come from the graft donor.

This chain connects TRBV7-9 to TRBJ2-7, with TRBD1 matching over 7 bases. Germline trimming cut 5 bases from V and 0 bases from J; bases unmatched to any gene: 7. This CDR3 region has 15 residues. The germline V gene has CDR1 SEHNR and CDR2 FQNEAQ (reference sequence). This CDR3 reads CASSAPGQHSYEQYV. DNA for the CDR3: TGTGCCAGCAGCGCACCGGGACAGCACTCCTACGAGCAGTACGTC.

The chain is built from TRBV11-2 and TRBJ2-7; D gene uncertain. CDR1 is SGHAT and CDR2 is FQNNGV in the germline V gene. The CDR3 is made up of 14 amino acids. V was clipped by 4 bases and J by 5 bases, with 15 bases between them. CDR3 nucleotide sequence: TGTGCCAGCAGCTCAGCACGATTAGGCCACGAGCAGTACGTC. This encodes CASSSARLGHEQYV.

This chain uses TRBV9 with TRBJ1-3, with a weak D call TRBD1 (5 bases). There are 12 residues in the CDR3. The germline CDR1 and CDR2 sequences are SGDLS and YYNGEE. The V end was cut by 4 bases, the J end by 3 bases, with 5 bases between. The CDR3 DNA sequence: TGTGCCAGCAGCAGGGGTGGAAACACCATATATTTT. As protein: CASSRGGNTIYF.

This clone was counted a single time. V usage is TRBV5-6 and J usage is TRBJ1-6; D unresolved. From germline, CDR1 is SGHDT and CDR2 YYEEEE. V was shortened by 0 bases and J by 2 bases, with 12 bases between the two germline ends. The CDR3 spans 17 residues. The CDR3 reads CASSLGLGRTYNSPLHF. CDR3 in DNA: TGTGCCAGCAGCTTGGGACTCGGGAGAACCTATAATTCACCCCTCCACTTT.

This clone was observed a single time. V gene TRBV7-9 combines with J gene TRBJ2-1, with 14 bases lining up with TRBD2. Germline trimming cut 5 bases from V and 9 bases from J; bases unmatched to any gene: 9. Germline CDR1 and CDR2: SEHNR and FQNEAQ (reference sequence). The CDR3 spans 16 residues. CDR3 nucleotide sequence: TGTGCCAGCAGCCCCCAGGGACTAGCGGGAGCCAGTGAGCAGTTCTTC. It yields the protein CASSPQGLAGASEQFF.

The chain has TRBV6-6 and TRBJ2-7; 8 bases are a match to TRBD1. Germline CDR1 reads MNHNY; CDR2 reads SVGAGI (reference sequence). The CDR3 loop spans 14 amino acids. J lost 2 bases, V lost 7 bases, and 7 bases had no gene match. For the CDR3, the DNA is TGTGCCAGCATGGGGGACAGGTCAGCCTACGAGCAGTACTTC. Encoded protein: CASMGDRSAYEQYF.

The J gene is TRBJ1-2, the V gene TRBV5-4, with 8 bases matching TRBD1. Unmatched junction bases numbered 10, after V lost 0 bases and J lost 6 bases. CDR1 SGHNT and CDR2 YYREEE come from the germline V gene (reference sequence). This CDR3 is 16 amino acids long. The CDR3 protein is CASSLGTGSLDDGYTF. The CDR3 DNA reads TGTGCCAGCAGCTTGGGGACAGGGAGTTTGGATGATGGCTACACCTTC.

This chain connects TRBV6-5 to TRBJ2-7; 7 nucleotides align to TRBD2. The CDR3 loop spans 15 amino acids. Germline V gives CDR1 MNHEY, CDR2 SVGAGI. With 2 bases clipped from V and 0 bases from J, the junction kept 4 bases outside the gene matches. The CDR3 DNA is TGTGCCAGCAGTTACAGTGGGACTAACTCCTACGAGCAGTACTTC. Amino acid sequence: CASSYSGTNSYEQYF.

The chain combines TRBV18 with TRBJ2-2; TRBD2 is a possible D gene (5 bases). V was shortened by 2 bases and J by 4 bases, with 11 bases between the two germline ends. The CDR3 is 15 residues long. The germline V gene encodes CDR1 KGHSH and CDR2 LQKENI. This chain's CDR3 is CASSPEGSGTGELFF. CDR3 coding DNA: TGTGCCAGCTCACCAGAGGGTTCGGGCACCGGGGAGCTGTTTTTT.

The V and J genes are TRBV27 and TRBJ2-2; D remains unclear. Germline V gene data show CDR1 as MNHEY and CDR2 as SMNVEV (reference sequence). V was cut by 2 bases and J by 3 bases, with 1 base left in between. The CDR3 extends over 12 amino acids. The CDR3 spells CASSLDTGELFF. CDR3 DNA: TGTGCCAGCAGTTTAGACACCGGGGAGCTGTTTTTT.

This clone was detected once. This sequence joins TRBV7-8 and TRBJ2-3; 10 bases match TRBD2. The V gene end was trimmed by 5 bases and the J gene end by 2 bases; junction bases not matched to a gene: 13. The length of the CDR3 is 18 residues. Germline lookup yields CDR1 SGHVS and CDR2 FQNEAQ. CDR3 region: CASSAGLAELSNTDTQYF. CDR3 sequence (DNA): TGTGCCAGCAGCGCTGGACTAGCGGAACTCTCTAACACAGATACGCAGTATTTT.

This chain links TRBV27 with TRBJ1-4; D ambiguous. The CDR3 runs 15 residues. Germline V gene sequence: CDR1 MNHEY, CDR2 SMNVEV (reference sequence). V lost 5 bases to trimming and J lost 6 bases, with 16 bases between them. In DNA form, the CDR3 reads TGTGCCAGCAGTCGCTATGCGGGGTTCGATGAAAAACTGTTTTTT. Amino acids: CASSRYAGFDEKLFF. The full variable domain, with the rest looked up from reference TRBV27 and TRBJ1-4, is EAQVTQNPRYLITVTGKKLTVTCSQNMNHEYMSWYRQDPGLGLRQIYYSMNVEVTDKGDVPEGYKVSRKEKRNFPLILESPSPNQTSLYFCASSRYAGFDEKLFFGSGTQLSVL.

This CDR3 reads CASSFGVTYEQYV. The DNA for the CDR3 is TGTGCCAGCAGCTTTGGGGTAACCTACGAGCAGTACGTC. The chain is built from TRBV5-5 and TRBJ2-7, with unresolved D. Germline values: CDR1 SGHKS, CDR2 YYEKEE (reference sequence). This CDR3 spans 13 amino acids. V gave up 2 bases and J gave up 2 bases, with 8 bases separating them.

This chain connects TRBV28 to TRBJ2-7; TRBD1 matches at 9 bases. This CDR3 has 15 amino acids. V was clipped by 7 bases and J by 1 base; unmatched bases: 8. Germline V gene data show CDR1 as MDHEN and CDR2 as SYDVKM. The chain's CDR3 is CASTDPGQGSYEQYF. The DNA for the CDR3 is TGTGCCAGCACTGATCCGGGACAGGGTTCCTACGAGCAGTACTTC.

J is TRBJ2-5 and V is TRBV18; D is unresolved. V dropped 2 bases and J dropped 4 bases, with 5 bases sitting between them. From germline, CDR1 is KGHSH and CDR2 LQKENI. The CDR3 runs to 12 residues. As DNA, the CDR3 is TGTGCCAGCTCACCATCCATAGAGACCCAGTACTTC. This codes for CASSPSIETQYF.

The chain couples TRBV5-8 to TRBJ1-2, with D perhaps TRBD1 (5 bases). Germline V lookup: CDR1 SGHTS, CDR2 YDEGEE. V shed 3 bases and J shed 2 bases, with 17 bases lying between them. The CDR3 has 16 amino acids. The DNA of the CDR3 is TGTGCCAGCAGCTCATGGGGCGGAATTGACAACTATGGCTACACCTTC. Protein product: CASSSWGGIDNYGYTF.

The rearrangement uses TRBV19 and TRBJ1-1; TRBD1 aligns across 10 bases. The CDR3 is 14 amino acids. Trimming at V came to 5 bases and at J to 3 bases, leaving 3 bases not matched to a gene. Germline loops: CDR1 LNHDA, CDR2 SQIVND (reference sequence). The CDR3 DNA follows: TGTGCCAGTAGTCGACAGGGGGCGTACACTGAAGCTTTCTTT. Residues: CASSRQGAYTEAFF.

This clone has only one observation. The rearrangement links TRBV5-6 to TRBJ2-5, with D perhaps matching TRBD1 (6 bases). V dropped 2 bases and J dropped 5 bases, with 13 bases sitting between them. Germline V gene lookup returns CDR1 SGHDT and CDR2 YYEEEE. The CDR3 has 14 residues. The CDR3 sequence is CASSLGQYVETQYF. The CDR3 DNA reads TGTGCCAGCAGCTTAGGACAGTACGTCGAGACCCAGTACTTC.

This clone was counted once. This chain connects TRBV14 to TRBJ2-3; D is ambiguous. This CDR3 has 13 residues. V was pared by 2 bases and J by 4 bases, with 7 bases between. CDR1 is SGHDN and CDR2 is FVKESK in the germline V gene. The CDR3 coding sequence is TGTGCCAGCAGCCAAAAGCTATCAGATACGCAGTATTTT. It translates to CASSQKLSDTQYF. The whole variable domain, filled in from reference TRBV14 and TRBJ2-3, reads EAGVTQFPSHSVIEKGQTVTLRCDPISGHDNLYWYRRVMGKEIKFLLHFVKESKQDESGMPNNRFLAERTGGTYSTLKVQPAELEDSGVYFCASSQKLSDTQYFGPGTRLTVL.

The gene calls are TRBV7-6 and TRBJ1-1; tentatively, D is TRBD1 (6 bases). Trimming cost V 1 base and J 4 bases, with 13 bases left between them. Germline V CDR1 and CDR2: SGHVS, FNYEAQ. The CDR3 loop spans 15 amino acids. CDR3 sequence (DNA): TGTGCCAGCAGCTTAGAGCAGGGGCCGGGCACTGAAGCTTTCTTT. This gives the protein CASSLEQGPGTEAFF.

This clone showed up just once. The CDR3 region is CASSYERSTDTQYF. CDR3 DNA sequence: TGTGCCAGCAGTTATGAGAGGTCCACAGATACGCAGTATTTT. This rearrangement joins TRBV6-5 to TRBJ2-3, with unresolved D. From germline, CDR1 is MNHEY and CDR2 SVGAGI. The length of the CDR3 is 14 residues. V was trimmed by 3 bases and J by 2 bases, leaving 9 bases between them.

The chain uses TRBV27 and TRBJ2-7; 13 bases fit TRBD2. The CDR3 totals 14 residues. With 5 bases clipped from V and 5 bases from J, the junction kept 3 bases outside the gene matches. From germline, CDR1 is MNHEY and CDR2 SMNVEV (reference sequence). The CDR3 DNA reads as TGTGCCAGCAGTCTACTAGCGGGAGGGGACGAGCAGTACTTC. This sequence encodes CASSLLAGGDEQYF.

The rearrangement uses TRBV28 and TRBJ1-1; D not resolved. Looked up from germline, CDR1 is MDHEN and CDR2 is SYDVKM. The ends were cut back, 6 bases at V and 1 base at J, with 9 bases in the middle. This CDR3 contains 13 residues. The CDR3 sequence is CASSLDGNTEAFF. The CDR3, as DNA: TGTGCCAGCAGCCTGGACGGGAACACTGAAGCTTTCTTT.

In the case of this clone: Other DNA sequences in this specimen translate into the identical CDR3. The chain carries TRBV7-2 and TRBJ1-2; D not resolved. The CDR3 totals 13 residues. Trimming cost V 0 bases and J 2 bases, with 4 bases left between them. Germline CDR1 reads SGHTA; CDR2 reads FQGNSA. The CDR3: CASSLAGNYGYTF. In DNA, the CDR3 is TGTGCCAGCAGCTTAGCCGGGAACTATGGCTACACCTTC.

This chain connects TRBV4-3 to TRBJ1-3; D unresolved. With 1 base removed from V and 4 bases from J, the gap between germline ends came to 11 bases. CDR3 size: 15 residues. Germline V gene lookup returns CDR1 LGHNA and CDR2 YSLEER. The CDR3 DNA reads TGCGCCAGCAGCCAAGTTTGGGCCGGCGGAAACACCATATATTTT. Its translation: CASSQVWAGGNTIYF.

CDR3 nucleotide sequence: TGTGCCAGCAGTTACCTATCTAGCGGGAGAACTGGCGAGCAGTACTTC. It specifies CASSYLSSGRTGEQYF. The V call is TRBV27, the J call TRBJ2-7; 10 nucleotides align to TRBD2. Germline CDR1 MNHEY, CDR2 SMNVEV (reference sequence). The CDR3 spans 16 residues. The trim removed 4 bases at V and 6 bases at J, leaving 12 bases unmatched.